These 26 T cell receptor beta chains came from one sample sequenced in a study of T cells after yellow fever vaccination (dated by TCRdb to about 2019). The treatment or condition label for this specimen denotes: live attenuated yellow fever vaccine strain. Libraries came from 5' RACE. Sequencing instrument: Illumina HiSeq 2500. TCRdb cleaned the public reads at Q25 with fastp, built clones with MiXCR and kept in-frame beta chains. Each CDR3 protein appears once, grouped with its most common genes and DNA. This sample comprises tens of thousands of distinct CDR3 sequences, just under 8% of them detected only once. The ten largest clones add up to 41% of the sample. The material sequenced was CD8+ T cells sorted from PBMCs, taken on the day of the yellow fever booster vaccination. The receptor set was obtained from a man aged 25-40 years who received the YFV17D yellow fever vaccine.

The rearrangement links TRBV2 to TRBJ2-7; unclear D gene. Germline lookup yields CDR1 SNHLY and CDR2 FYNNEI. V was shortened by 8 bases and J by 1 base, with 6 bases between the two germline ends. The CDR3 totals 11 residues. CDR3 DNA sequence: TGTGCCAGCCTAACTTCCTACGAGCAGTACTTC. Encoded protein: CASLTSYEQYF.

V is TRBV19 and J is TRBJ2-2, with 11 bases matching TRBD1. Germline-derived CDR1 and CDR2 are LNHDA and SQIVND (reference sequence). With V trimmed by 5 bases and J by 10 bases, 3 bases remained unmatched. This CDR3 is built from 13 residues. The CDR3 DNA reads TGTGCCAGTAGTGGACAGGGGGCCGTGGAGCTGTTTTTT. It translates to CASSGQGAVELFF.

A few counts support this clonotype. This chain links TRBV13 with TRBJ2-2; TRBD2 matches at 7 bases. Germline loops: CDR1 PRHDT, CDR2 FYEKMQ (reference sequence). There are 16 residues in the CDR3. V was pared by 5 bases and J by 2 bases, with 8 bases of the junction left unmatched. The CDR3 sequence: CASSTTGGSNTGELFF. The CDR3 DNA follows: TGTGCCAGCAGCACAACGGGAGGATCAAACACCGGGGAGCTGTTTTTT.

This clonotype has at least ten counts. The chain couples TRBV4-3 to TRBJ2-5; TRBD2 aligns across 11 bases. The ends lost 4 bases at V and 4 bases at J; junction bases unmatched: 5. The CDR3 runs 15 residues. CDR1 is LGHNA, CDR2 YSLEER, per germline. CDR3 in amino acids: CASSPGTSGRETQYF. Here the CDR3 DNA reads TGCGCCAGCAGCCCCGGGACTAGCGGTAGAGAGACCCAGTACTTC.

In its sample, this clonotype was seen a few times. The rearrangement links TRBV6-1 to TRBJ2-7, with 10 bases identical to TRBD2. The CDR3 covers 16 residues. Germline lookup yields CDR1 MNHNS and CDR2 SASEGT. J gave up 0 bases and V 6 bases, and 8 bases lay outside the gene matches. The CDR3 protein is CASSSTTSGFSYEQYF. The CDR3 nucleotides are TGTGCCAGCAGCTCCACGACTAGCGGGTTCTCCTACGAGCAGTACTTC.

Here the CDR3 DNA reads TGTGCCAGTACTACCCGCGGTACCAAAGAGACCCAGTACTTC. Protein sequence: CASTTRGTKETQYF. The chain has TRBV12-3 or TRBV12-4 and TRBJ2-5; D gene unclear. V lost 9 bases to trimming and J lost 3 bases, with 17 bases between them. The CDR3 runs to 14 residues.

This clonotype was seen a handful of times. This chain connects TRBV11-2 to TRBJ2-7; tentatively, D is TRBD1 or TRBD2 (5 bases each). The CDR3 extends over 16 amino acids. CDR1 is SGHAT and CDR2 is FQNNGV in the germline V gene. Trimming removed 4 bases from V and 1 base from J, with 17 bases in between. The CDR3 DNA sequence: TGTGCCAGCAGCTGGGGCCCTGACTATAATTCCTACGAGCAGTACTTC. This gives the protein CASSWGPDYNSYEQYF. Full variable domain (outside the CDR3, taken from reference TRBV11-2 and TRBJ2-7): EAGVAQSPRYKIIEKRQSVAFWCNPISGHATLYWYQQILGQGPKLLIQFQNNGVVDDSQLPKDRFSAERLKGVDSTLKIQPAKLEDSAVYLCASSWGPDYNSYEQYFGPGTRLTVT.

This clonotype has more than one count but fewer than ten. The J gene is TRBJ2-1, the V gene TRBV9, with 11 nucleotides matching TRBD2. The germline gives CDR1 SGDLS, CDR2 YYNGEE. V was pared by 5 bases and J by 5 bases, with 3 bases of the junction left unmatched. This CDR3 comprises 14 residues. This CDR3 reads CASSGTSGNNEQFF. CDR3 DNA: TGTGCCAGCAGTGGGACTAGCGGAAACAATGAGCAGTTCTTC. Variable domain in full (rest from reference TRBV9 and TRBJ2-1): DSGVTQTPKHLITATGQRVTLRCSPRSGDLSVYWYQQSLDQGLQFLIQYYNGEERAKGNILERFSAQQFPDLHSELNLSSLELGDSALYFCASSGTSGNNEQFFGPGTRLTVL.

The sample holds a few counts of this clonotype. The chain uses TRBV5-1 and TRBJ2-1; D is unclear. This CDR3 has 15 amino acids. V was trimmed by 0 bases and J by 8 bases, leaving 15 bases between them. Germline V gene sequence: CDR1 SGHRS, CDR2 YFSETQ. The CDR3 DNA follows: TGCGCCAGCAGCTTGGAGGGCACCATGGTTCATGAGCAGTTCTTC. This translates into CASSLEGTMVHEQFF.

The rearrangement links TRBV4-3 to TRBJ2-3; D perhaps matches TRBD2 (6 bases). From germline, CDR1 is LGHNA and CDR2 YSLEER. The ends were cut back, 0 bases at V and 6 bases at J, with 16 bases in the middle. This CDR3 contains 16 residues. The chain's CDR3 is CASSQDEPAGCDTQYF. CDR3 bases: TGCGCCAGCAGCCAAGATGAACCGGCGGGGTGTGATACGCAGTATTTT.

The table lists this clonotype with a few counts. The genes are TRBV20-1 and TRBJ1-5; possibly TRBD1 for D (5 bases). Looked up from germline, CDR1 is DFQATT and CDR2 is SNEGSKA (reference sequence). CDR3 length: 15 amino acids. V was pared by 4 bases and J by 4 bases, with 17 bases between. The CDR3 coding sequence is TGCAGTGCTATACGGGGCTTGGGACCTAATCAGCCCCAGCATTTT. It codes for CSAIRGLGPNQPQHF.

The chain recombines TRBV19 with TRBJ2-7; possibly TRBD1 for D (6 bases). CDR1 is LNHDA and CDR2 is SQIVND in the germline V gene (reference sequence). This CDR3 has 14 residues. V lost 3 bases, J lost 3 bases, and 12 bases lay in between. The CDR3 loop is CASSMAQGFYEQYF. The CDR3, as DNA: TGTGCCAGTAGTATGGCCCAGGGGTTCTACGAGCAGTACTTC.

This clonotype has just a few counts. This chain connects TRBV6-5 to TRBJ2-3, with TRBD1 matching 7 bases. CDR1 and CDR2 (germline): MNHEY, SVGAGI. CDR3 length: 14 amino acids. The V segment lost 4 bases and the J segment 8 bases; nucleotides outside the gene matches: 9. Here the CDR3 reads CASSSRTGLATQYF. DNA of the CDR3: TGTGCCAGCAGTTCTAGGACAGGTTTGGCTACGCAGTATTTT.

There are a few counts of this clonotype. The CDR3 loop reads CASGLAGGYNEQFF. DNA of the CDR3: TGTGCCAGTGGGCTAGCGGGAGGCTACAATGAGCAGTTCTTC. The chain links TRBV12-3 or TRBV12-4 to TRBJ2-1; 11 nucleotides align to TRBD2. Trimming at V came to 9 bases and at J to 3 bases, leaving 4 bases not matched to a gene. The length of the CDR3 is 14 residues.

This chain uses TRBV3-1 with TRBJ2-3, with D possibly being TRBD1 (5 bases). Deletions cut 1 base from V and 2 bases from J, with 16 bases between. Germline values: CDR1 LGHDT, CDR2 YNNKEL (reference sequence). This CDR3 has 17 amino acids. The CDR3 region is CASSQALRGFLTDTQYF. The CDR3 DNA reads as TGTGCCAGCAGCCAAGCGTTAAGGGGTTTTCTCACAGATACGCAGTATTTT.

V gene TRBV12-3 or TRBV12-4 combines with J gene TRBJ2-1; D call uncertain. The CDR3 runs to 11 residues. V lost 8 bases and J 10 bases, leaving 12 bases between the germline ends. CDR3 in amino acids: CASGFVSEQFF. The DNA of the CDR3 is TGTGCCAGCGGATTTGTTTCGGAGCAGTTCTTC.

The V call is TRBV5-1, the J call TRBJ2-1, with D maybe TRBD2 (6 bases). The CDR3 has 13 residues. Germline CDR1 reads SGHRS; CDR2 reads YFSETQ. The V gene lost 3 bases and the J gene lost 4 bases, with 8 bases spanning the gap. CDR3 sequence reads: CASSSGTYNEQFF. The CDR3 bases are TGCGCCAGCAGCTCCGGGACTTACAATGAGCAGTTCTTC.

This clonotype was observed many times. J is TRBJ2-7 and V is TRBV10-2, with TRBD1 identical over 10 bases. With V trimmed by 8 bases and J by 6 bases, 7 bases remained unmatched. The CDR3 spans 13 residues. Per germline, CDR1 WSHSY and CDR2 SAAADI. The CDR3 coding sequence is TGCGCCAGCGAGGACAGGGGGATGAGCGAGCAGTACTTC. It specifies CASEDRGMSEQYF.

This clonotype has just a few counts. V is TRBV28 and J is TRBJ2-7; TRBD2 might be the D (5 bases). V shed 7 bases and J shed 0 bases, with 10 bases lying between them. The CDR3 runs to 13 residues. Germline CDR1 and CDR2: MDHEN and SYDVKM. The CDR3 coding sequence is TGTGCCAGCACCTTCCGGGGCTCCTACGAGCAGTACTTC. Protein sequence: CASTFRGSYEQYF.

CDR3 in DNA: TGCAGCGTTGCCGCCGGGACTAGCGGGACAGTCCACGAGCAGTACTTC. Protein product: CSVAAGTSGTVHEQYF. V is TRBV29-1 and J is TRBJ2-7, with 13 positions matching TRBD2. The germline gives CDR1 SQVTM, CDR2 ANQGSEA. The CDR3 runs 16 residues. Trimming removed 4 bases from V and 5 bases from J; junction bases left unmatched: 11.

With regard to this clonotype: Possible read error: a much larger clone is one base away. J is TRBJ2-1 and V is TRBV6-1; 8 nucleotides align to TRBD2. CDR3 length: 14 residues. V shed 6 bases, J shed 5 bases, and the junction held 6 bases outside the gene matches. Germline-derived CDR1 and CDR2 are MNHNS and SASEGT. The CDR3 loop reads CASSVAGQHNEQFF. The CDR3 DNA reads TGTGCCAGCAGCGTAGCGGGACAACACAATGAGCAGTTCTTC.

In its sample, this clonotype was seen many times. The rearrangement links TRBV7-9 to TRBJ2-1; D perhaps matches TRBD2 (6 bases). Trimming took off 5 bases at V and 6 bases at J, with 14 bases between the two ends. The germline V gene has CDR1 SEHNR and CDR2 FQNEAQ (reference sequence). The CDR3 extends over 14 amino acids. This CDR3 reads CASSPGTPGNEQFF. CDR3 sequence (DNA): TGTGCCAGCAGCCCCGGGACTCCTGGCAATGAGCAGTTCTTC.

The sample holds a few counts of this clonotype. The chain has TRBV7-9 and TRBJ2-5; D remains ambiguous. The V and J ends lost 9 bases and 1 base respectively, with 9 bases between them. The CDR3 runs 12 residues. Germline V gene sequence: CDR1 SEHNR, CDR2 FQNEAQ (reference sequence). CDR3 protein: CASSESQETQYF. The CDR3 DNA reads TGTGCCAGTTCGGAGTCCCAAGAGACCCAGTACTTC.

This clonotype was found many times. The CDR3: CSVESGGETQYF. The CDR3 DNA sequence: TGCAGCGTTGAATCTGGTGGAGAGACCCAGTACTTC. J is TRBJ2-5 and V is TRBV29-1, with D hard to call. Trimming took 2 bases from V and 4 from J, leaving 8 bases between them. CDR1 is SQVTM and CDR2 is ANQGSEA in the germline V gene. The CDR3 contains 12 residues.

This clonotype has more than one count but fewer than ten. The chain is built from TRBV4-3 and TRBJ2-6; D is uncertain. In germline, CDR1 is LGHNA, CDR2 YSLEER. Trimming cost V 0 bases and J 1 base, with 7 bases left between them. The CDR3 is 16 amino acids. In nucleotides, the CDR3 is TGCGCCAGCAGCCAAGAGCCGGATTCTGGGGCCAACGTCCTGACTTTC. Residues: CASSQEPDSGANVLTF.

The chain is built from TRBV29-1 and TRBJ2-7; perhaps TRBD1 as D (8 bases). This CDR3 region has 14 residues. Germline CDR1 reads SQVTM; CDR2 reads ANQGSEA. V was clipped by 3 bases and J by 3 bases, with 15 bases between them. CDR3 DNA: TGCAGCGTTGAGGCCGGGGGGACAGGCTACGAGCAGTACTTC. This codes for CSVEAGGTGYEQYF.